This T cell receptor beta chain was documented in a study of regulatory T cells in long-lasting Graves disease. The sample holds many counts of this clonotype. Its antigen is still unknown. Time point in this sample: newly diagnosed GD, antithyroid drugs for less than 3 months. The TCR library was made from RNA that had been extracted from PBMCs in TRIzol. Staff drew around 8.6 milliliters of peripheral blood into EDTA tubes. The length of the CDR3 is 13 residues. CDR1 and CDR2 (germline): MNHEY, SVGAGI. V lost 4 bases, J lost 9 bases, and 3 bases stayed unmatched. Study results and caveats: Whereas new patients shared 800 to 1,000 public clonotypes, persistent patients shared more, at approximately 2,500.

TCR beta libraries were built with iRepertoire HTBI primers and Arm-PCR of CDR3 regions. One entry per CDR3 protein, called by TCRdb with MiXCR from the multiplex PCR reads. The sample comprises 400,000 to 500,000 distinct CDR3 sequences, 15% of which are singletons, and roughly 17% rests with the top ten. In addition, the sample was reused for a study of T cells in Graves' hyperthyroidism and ophthalmopathy. Turning to that study: Stability of Graves' hyperthyroidism was defined as absent ophthalmopathy progression within 18 months. Researchers found most expanded thyroid clonotypes above 0.001 in blood as well.

This sequence originates from a woman in her 30s with Graves disease. This specimen was peripheral blood mononuclear cells (PBMCs), taken at new diagnosis, from a patient treated with antithyroid drugs. The chain carries TRBV6-5 and TRBJ1-6; 7 bases are a match to TRBD1. The DNA for the CDR3 is TGTGCCAGCAGTTCCGACAGGGCTTCACCCCTCCACTTT. It codes for CASSSDRASPLHF.